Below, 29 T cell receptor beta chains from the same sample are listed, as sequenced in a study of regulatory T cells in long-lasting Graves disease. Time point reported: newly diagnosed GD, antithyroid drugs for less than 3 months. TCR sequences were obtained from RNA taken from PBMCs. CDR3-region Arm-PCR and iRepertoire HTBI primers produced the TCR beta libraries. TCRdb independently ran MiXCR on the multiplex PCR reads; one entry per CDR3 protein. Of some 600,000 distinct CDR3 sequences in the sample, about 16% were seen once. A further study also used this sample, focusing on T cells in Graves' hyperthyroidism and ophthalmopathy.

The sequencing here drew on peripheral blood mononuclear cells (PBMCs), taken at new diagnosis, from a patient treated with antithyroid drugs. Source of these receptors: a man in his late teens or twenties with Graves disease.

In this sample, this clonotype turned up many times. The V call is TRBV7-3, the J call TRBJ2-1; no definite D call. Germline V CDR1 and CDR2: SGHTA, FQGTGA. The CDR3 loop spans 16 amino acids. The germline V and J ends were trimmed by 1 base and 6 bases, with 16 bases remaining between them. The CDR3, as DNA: TGTGCCAGCAGCTTAAAGATTTCCCCCCTTTCCAATGAGCAGTTCTTC. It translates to CASSLKISPLSNEQFF.

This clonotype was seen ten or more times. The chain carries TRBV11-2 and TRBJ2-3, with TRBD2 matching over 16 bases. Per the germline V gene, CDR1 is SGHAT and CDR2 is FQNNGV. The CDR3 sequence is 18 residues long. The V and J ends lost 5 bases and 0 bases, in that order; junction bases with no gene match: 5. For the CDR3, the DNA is TGTGCCAGCAGCCCTGGGACTAGCGGGAGGGCGAGCACAGATACGCAGTATTTT. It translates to CASSPGTSGRASTDTQYF.

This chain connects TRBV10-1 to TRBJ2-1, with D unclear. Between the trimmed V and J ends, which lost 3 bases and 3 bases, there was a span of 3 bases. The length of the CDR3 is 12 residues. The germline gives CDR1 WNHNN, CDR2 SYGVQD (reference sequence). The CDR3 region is CASSEHYNEQFF. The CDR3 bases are TGCGCCAGCAGTGAACACTACAATGAGCAGTTCTTC.

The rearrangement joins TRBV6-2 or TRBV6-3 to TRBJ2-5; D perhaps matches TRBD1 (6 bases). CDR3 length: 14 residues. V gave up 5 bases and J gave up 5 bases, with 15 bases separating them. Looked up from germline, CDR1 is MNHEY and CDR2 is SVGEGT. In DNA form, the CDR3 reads TGTGCCAGCAGTGAAGAGGGGGAAGGGGAGACCCAGTACTTC. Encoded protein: CASSEEGEGETQYF.

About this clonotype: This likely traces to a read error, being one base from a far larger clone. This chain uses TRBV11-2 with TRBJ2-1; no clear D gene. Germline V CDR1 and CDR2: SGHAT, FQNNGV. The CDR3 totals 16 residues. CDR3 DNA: TGTGCCGGCAGACCAGGTGCGGCTCCGGTGCACAATGAGCAGTTCTTC. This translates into CAGRPGAAPVHNEQFF.

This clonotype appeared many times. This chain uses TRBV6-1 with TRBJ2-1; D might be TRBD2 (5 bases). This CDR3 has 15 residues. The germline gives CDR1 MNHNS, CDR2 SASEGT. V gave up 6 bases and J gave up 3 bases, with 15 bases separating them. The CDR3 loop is CASSRGEGFYNEQFF. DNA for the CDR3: TGTGCCAGCAGCCGTGGTGAGGGATTCTACAATGAGCAGTTCTTC.

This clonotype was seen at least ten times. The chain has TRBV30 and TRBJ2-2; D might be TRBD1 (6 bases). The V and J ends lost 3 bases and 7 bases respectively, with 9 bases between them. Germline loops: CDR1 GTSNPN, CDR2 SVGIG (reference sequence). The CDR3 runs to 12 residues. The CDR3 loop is CAWSEGVGELFF. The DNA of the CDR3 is TGTGCCTGGAGCGAGGGGGTCGGGGAGCTGTTTTTT.

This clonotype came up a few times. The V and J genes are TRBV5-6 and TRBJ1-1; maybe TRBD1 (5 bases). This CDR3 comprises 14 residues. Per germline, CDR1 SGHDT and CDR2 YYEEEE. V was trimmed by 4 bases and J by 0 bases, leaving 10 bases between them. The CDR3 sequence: CASSPTTVNTEAFF. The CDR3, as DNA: TGTGCCAGCAGCCCGACGACAGTGAACACTGAAGCTTTCTTT.

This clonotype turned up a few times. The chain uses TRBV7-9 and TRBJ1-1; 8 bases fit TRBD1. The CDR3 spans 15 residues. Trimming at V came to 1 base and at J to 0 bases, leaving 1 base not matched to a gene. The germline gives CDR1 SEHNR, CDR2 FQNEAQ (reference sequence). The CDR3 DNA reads TGTGCCAGCAGCTTAGTGGGACAGGTGAACACTGAAGCTTTCTTT. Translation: CASSLVGQVNTEAFF.

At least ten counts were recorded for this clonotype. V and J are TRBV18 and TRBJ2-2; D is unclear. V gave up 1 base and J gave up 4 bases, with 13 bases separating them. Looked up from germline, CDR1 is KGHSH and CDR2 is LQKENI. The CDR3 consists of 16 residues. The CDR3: CASSPLGVGRTGELFF. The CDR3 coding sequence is TGTGCCAGCTCACCACTCGGCGTAGGGCGCACCGGGGAGCTGTTTTTT.

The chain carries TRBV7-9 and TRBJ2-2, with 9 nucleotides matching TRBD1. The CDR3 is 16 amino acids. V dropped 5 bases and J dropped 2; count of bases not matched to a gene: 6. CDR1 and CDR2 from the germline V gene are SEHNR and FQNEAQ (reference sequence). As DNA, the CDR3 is TGTGCCAGCAGCCGTACTACAGGGGGCAACACCGGGGAGCTGTTTTTT. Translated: CASSRTTGGNTGELFF.

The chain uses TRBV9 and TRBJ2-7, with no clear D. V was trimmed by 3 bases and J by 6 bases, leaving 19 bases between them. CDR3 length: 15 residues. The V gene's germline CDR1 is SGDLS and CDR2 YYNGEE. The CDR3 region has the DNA TGTGCCAGCAGCGCGGTTGGAGACCCTCGATCCGAGCAGTACTTC. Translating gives CASSAVGDPRSEQYF. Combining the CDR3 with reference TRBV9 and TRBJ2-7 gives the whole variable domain DSGVTQTPKHLITATGQRVTLRCSPRSGDLSVYWYQQSLDQGLQFLIQYYNGEERAKGNILERFSAQQFPDLHSELNLSSLELGDSALYFCASSAVGDPRSEQYFGPGTRLTVT.

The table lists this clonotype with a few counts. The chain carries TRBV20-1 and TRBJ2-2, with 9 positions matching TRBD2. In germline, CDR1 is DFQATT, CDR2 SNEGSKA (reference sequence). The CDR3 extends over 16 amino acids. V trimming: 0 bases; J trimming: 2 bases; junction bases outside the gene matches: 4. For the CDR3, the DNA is TGCAGTGCTAGAGATCGACTAGCGGTAAACACCGGGGAGCTGTTTTTT. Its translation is CSARDRLAVNTGELFF.

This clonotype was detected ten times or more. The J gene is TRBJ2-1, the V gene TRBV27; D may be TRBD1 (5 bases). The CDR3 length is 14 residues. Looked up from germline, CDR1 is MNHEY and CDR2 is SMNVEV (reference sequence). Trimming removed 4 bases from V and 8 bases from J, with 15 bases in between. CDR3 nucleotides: TGTGCCAGCAGTTCGGACATTCAAGCCGATGAGCAGTTCTTC. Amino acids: CASSSDIQADEQFF.

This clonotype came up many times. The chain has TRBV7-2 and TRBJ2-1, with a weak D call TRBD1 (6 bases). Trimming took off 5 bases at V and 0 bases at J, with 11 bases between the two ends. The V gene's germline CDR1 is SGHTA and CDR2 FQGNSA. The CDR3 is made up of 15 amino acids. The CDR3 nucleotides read TGTGCCAGCAGCCCCGGGACACGCTCCTACAATGAGCAGTTCTTC. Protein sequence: CASSPGTRSYNEQFF. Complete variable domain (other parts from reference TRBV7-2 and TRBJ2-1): GAGVSQSPSNKVTEKGKDVELRCDPISGHTALYWYRQSLGQGLEFLIYFQGNSAPDKSGLPSDRFSAERTGGSVSTLTIQRTQQEDSAVYLCASSPGTRSYNEQFFGPGTRLTVL.

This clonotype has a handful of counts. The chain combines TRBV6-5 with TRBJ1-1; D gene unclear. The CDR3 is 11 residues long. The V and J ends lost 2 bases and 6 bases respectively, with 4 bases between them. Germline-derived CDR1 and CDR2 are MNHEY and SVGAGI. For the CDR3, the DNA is TGTGCCAGCAGTTACCGCGCTGAAGCTTTCTTT. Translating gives CASSYRAEAFF.

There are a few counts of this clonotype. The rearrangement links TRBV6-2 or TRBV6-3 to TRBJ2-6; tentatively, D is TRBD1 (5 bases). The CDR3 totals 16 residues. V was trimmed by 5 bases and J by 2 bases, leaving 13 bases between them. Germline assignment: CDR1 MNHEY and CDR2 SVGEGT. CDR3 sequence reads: CASSDVRGTGANVLTF. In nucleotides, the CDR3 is TGTGCCAGCAGTGATGTAAGGGGCACTGGGGCCAACGTCCTGACTTTC.

CDR3 residues: CASTHDTLFQTIPDTQYF. The CDR3, as DNA: TGTGCCAGCACTCACGATACCCTGTTCCAGACAATTCCAGATACGCAGTATTTT. This chain connects TRBV16 to TRBJ2-3, with D unresolved. The ends were cut back, 7 bases at V and 4 bases at J, with 27 bases in the middle. The CDR3 runs to 18 residues. Germline assignment: CDR1 KGHSY and CDR2 FQNENV.

The CDR3 DNA reads as TGTGCCAGTAGTAACCGGGACAGGGGTTCTCCAGGCAGCGACGAGCAGTACTTC. It is translated as CASSNRDRGSPGSDEQYF. The V call is TRBV19, the J call TRBJ2-7, with 10 bases lining up with TRBD1. The CDR3 covers 18 residues. J was trimmed by 5 bases and V by 4 bases; bases with no gene match: 17. Per germline, CDR1 LNHDA and CDR2 SQIVND (reference sequence). Looking up the rest from reference TRBV19 and TRBJ2-7 gives the full variable domain: DGGITQSPKYLFRKEGQNVTLSCEQNLNHDAMYWYRQDPGQGLRLIYYSQIVNDFQKGDIAEGYSVSREKKESFPLTVTSAQKNPTAFYLCASSNRDRGSPGSDEQYFGPGTRLTVT.

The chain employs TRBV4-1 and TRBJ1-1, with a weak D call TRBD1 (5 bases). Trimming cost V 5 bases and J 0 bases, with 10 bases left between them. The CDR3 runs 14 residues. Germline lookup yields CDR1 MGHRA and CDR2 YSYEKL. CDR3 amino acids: CASSATEVNTEAFF. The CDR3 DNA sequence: TGCGCCAGCAGCGCGACAGAGGTGAACACTGAAGCTTTCTTT.

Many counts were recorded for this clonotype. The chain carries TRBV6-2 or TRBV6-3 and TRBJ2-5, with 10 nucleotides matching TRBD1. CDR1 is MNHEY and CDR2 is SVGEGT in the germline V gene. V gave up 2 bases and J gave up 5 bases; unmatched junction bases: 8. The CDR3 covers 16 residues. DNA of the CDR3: TGTGCCAGCAGTTACACCGGGACAGGGGTGAGGGAGACCCAGTACTTC. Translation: CASSYTGTGVRETQYF.

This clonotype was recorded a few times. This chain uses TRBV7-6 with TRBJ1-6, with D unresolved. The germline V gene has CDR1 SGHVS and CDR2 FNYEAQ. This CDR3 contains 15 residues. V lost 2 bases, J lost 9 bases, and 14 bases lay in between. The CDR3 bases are TGTGCCAGCAGCTTAAACGAGGGCAGCGGTTCACCCCTCCACTTT. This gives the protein CASSLNEGSGSPLHF.

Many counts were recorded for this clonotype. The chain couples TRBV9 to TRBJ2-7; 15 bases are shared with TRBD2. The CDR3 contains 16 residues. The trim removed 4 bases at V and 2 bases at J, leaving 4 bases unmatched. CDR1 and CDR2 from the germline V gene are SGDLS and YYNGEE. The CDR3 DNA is TGTGCCAGCAGCCCTGGGACTAGCGGGAGGACCTACGAGCAGTACTTC. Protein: CASSPGTSGRTYEQYF.

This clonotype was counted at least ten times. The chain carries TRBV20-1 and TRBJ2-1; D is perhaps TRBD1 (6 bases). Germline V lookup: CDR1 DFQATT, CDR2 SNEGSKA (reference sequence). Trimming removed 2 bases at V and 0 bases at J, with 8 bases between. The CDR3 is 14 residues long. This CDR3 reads CSARRGSSYNEQFF. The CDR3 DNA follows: TGCAGTGCTAGAAGGGGGAGCTCCTACAATGAGCAGTTCTTC.

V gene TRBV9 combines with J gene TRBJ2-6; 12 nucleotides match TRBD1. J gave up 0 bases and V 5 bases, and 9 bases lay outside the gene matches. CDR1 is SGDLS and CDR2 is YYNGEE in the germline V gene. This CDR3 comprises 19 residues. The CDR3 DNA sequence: TGTGCCAGCAGGGGGTTGGGACAGGGGGCTGACTCTGGGGCCAACGTCCTGACTTTC. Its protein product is CASRGLGQGADSGANVLTF.

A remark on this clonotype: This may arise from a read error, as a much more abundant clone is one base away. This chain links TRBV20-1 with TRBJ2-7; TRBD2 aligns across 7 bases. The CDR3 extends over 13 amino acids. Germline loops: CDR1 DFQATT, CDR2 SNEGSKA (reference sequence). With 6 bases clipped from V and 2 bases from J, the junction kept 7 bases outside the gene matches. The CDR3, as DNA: TGCAGTGCCGAGGGCGGGAGCCCCTACGAGCAGTACTTC. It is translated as CSAEGGSPYEQYF.

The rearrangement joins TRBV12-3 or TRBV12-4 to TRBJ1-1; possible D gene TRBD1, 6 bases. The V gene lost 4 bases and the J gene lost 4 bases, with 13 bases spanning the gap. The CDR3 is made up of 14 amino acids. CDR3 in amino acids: CASSWDMGLTEAFF. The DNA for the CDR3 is TGTGCCAGCAGTTGGGACATGGGGCTCACTGAAGCTTTCTTT.

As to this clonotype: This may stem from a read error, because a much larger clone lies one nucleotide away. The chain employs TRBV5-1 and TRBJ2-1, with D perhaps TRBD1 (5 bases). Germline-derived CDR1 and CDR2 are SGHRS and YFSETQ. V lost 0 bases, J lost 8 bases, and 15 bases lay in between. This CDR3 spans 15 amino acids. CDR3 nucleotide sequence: TGCGCCAGCAGCTTGGTAGGGGAAGCATACGATGAGCAGTTCTTC. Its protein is CASSLVGEAYDEQFF. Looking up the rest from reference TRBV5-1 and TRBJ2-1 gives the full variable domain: KAGVTQTPRYLIKTRGQQVTLSCSPISGHRSVSWYQQTPGQGLQFLFEYFSETQRNKGNFPGRFSGRQFSNSRSEMNVSTLELGDSALYLCASSLVGEAYDEQFFGPGTRLTVL.

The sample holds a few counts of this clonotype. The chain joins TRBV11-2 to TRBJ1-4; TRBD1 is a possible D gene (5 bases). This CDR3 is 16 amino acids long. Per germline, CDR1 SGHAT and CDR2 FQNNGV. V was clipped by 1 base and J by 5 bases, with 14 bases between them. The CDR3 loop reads CASSLGPGRGNEKLFF. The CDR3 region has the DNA TGTGCCAGCAGCTTAGGTCCGGGACGGGGAAATGAAAAACTGTTTTTT.